Following are 17 T cell receptor beta chains from one sample sequenced in a study of T cells expressing NK-cell markers. TCRdb reprocessed the 5' RACE reads and reports one entry per CDR3 protein, with no DNA. In all, the sample yields around 380,000 distinct CDR3 sequences. Sequences were obtained from blood T cells: a sorted CD56 or NKG2C T cell subset, CD4+ or CD8+ T cells, or bulk PBMC T cells (not recorded which). These receptors were taken from a woman aged 45-65 years in good health.

The J gene is TRBJ1-1, the V gene TRBV12-3 or TRBV12-4; TCRdb names TRBD1, which stays unverified in the absence of DNA. CDR3 length: 12 amino acids. The CDR3 loop reads CASSKTGSEAFF.

The rearrangement uses TRBV25-1 and TRBJ2-3; TCRdb names TRBD1, which stays unverified in the absence of DNA. CDR3 length equals 17 residues. Germline assignment: CDR1 MGHDK and CDR2 SYGVNS. The CDR3 loop is CASSEWDHLISTDTQYF.

V gene TRBV5-1 combines with J gene TRBJ2-3; the TCRdb D gene call, TRBD2, has no DNA to confirm it. Looked up from germline, CDR1 is SGHRS and CDR2 is YFSETQ. The CDR3 contains 19 residues. The CDR3 sequence: CASSSGVSGRAVGTDTQYF.

The chain employs TRBV25-1 and TRBJ2-5; as DNA is missing, the TRBD2 call by TCRdb cannot be tested. This CDR3 spans 15 amino acids. Per the germline V gene, CDR1 is MGHDK and CDR2 is SYGVNS. CDR3 in amino acids: CASSGLAYSQETQYF. The full variable domain, rest sourced from reference TRBV25-1 and TRBJ2-5, is EADIYQTPRYLVIGTGKKITLECSQTMGHDKMYWYQQDPGMELHLIHYSYGVNSTEKGDLSSESTVSRIRTEHFPLTLESARPSHTSQYLCASSGLAYSQETQYFGPGTRLLVL.

The chain is built from TRBV5-1 and TRBJ2-2; TCRdb reports TRBD2, a call that lacks DNA to check it against. This CDR3 contains 19 residues. Germline loops: CDR1 SGHRS, CDR2 YFSETQ. CDR3 in amino acids: CASSLGLAALGANTGELFF.

V and J are TRBV20-1 and TRBJ1-1. The CDR3 runs to 12 residues. The germline V gene encodes CDR1 DFQATT and CDR2 SNEGSKA (reference sequence). The CDR3: CSARWGRIVAFF.

The gene calls are TRBV6-5 and TRBJ2-3; TCRdb lists TRBD1, though no DNA is available to test this call. This CDR3 comprises 14 residues. Per the germline V gene, CDR1 is MNHEY and CDR2 is SVGAGI. CDR3 in amino acids: CASSSPLVSDTQYF.

This chain joins TRBV7-9 and TRBJ2-4; TCRdb picks TRBD2, but there is no DNA to check that call. The CDR3 is 16 amino acids. Germline V lookup: CDR1 SEHNR, CDR2 FQNEAQ (reference sequence). The CDR3 reads CASSLEVGGAKNIQYF.

The rearrangement uses TRBV20-1 and TRBJ2-1; TCRdb indicates TRBD2, and absent DNA this call remains unverified. Germline-derived CDR1 and CDR2 are DFQATT and SNEGSKA (reference sequence). This CDR3 contains 17 residues. The CDR3 sequence is CSARGVSGSTASGEQFF.

The V and J genes are TRBV6-5 and TRBJ2-2. Germline assignment: CDR1 MNHEY and CDR2 SVGAGI. The CDR3 runs to 15 residues. The CDR3: CASSYSEFLTGELFF.

The chain uses TRBV6-1 and TRBJ1-2. The CDR3 totals 13 residues. CDR1 is MNHNS and CDR2 is SASEGT in the germline V gene. CDR3 protein: CASSDSMAHGYTF.

The chain couples TRBV7-2 to TRBJ2-1; absent DNA, TCRdb's TRBD2 call cannot be checked. Germline-derived CDR1 and CDR2 are SGHTA and FQGNSA. The CDR3 is 15 residues long. CDR3 residues: CASTRTSGRVNEQFF.

This sequence joins TRBV18 and TRBJ1-1; TCRdb calls TRBD1, which cannot be checked without DNA. This CDR3 has 16 amino acids. Germline CDR1 KGHSH, CDR2 LQKENI. This CDR3 is CASSPPFQGLGDEAFF.

This chain links TRBV20-1 with TRBJ2-3; TCRdb returns TRBD2, unconfirmable since there is no DNA. This CDR3 contains 14 residues. Germline V gives CDR1 DFQATT, CDR2 SNEGSKA (reference sequence). The CDR3 loop reads CSARDHWREAQQYF.

The rearrangement uses TRBV18 and TRBJ2-7; there is no DNA to check the TCRdb D call of TRBD2. This CDR3 is built from 12 residues. CDR1 is KGHSH and CDR2 is LQKENI in the germline V gene. CDR3 region: CASSKGTFEQYF.

The rearrangement uses TRBV27 and TRBJ2-1; TCRdb picks TRBD2, but there is no DNA to check that call. Germline V gene sequence: CDR1 MNHEY, CDR2 SMNVEV (reference sequence). CDR3 size: 13 residues. CDR3 loop: CASKGLRLHEQFF.

The chain recombines TRBV5-1 with TRBJ2-2; there is no DNA to check the TCRdb D call of TRBD2. The CDR3 spans 18 residues. The germline CDR1 and CDR2 sequences are SGHRS and YFSETQ. The CDR3 sequence: CASSLSGTSEVNTGELFF.